This TCR beta chain was found in a study of T cell responses to AZD1222 COVID-19 vaccine. Profiling relied on immunoSEQ multiplex PCR, and the TCRdb table lists in-frame clones only, not all of them. The sample shows 150,000 to 200,000 clones, approximately 92% of them seen only once. V lost 3 bases, J lost 5 bases, and 14 bases stayed unmatched. CDR3 length: 18 amino acids. Germline CDR1 reads LGHDT; CDR2 reads YNNKEL (reference sequence). This chain uses TRBV3-1 (or the pseudogene TRBV3-2) with TRBJ1-3; 9 bases are a match to TRBD1. The sample here was peripheral blood, taken on day 0 of AZD1222 vaccination. This TCR was sampled from an adult in good health. Here the CDR3 reads CASSQGTGGVFPRNTIYF. The CDR3 DNA is TGTGCCAGCAGCCAGGGCACAGGGGGCGTTTTCCCAAGAAACACCATATATTTT.